This is a list of T cell receptor beta chains from one sample in a study of blood T cell repertoires in COVID-19. TCRdb keeps only in-frame clones here, not all; method: immunoSEQ multiplex PCR. The table lists approximately 150,000 clones, approximately 80% of them singletons, with 4.5% to 5.5% in the top ten. Sequenced: peripheral blood. The receptors shown here come from a human donor in a cohort sampled during active COVID-19. CDR3s include the opening cysteine and the closing phenylalanine or tryptophan. The D gene is left open where the match is weak. Clone size is given for some rows only: seen once, a few or many times, or a class if the clone is expanded.

.	TRBJ1-5	.	TRBV3-1/TRBV3-2	TGTGCCAGCAGCCAAGCGGCGGGGCAGCCCCAGCATTTT	CASSQAAGQPQHF
TRBD1	TRBJ1-1	.	TRBV2	TGTGCCGGTACGACAGGGGTGGCGAACACTGAAGCTTTCTTT	CAGTTGVANTEAFF
TRBD2	TRBJ2-3	once	TRBV7-9	TGTGCCAGCAGCTCCATAGCGGGGCGAGGGGTGGATACGCAGTATTTT	CASSSIAGRGVDTQYF
.	TRBJ1-3	.	TRBV19	TGTGCCAGTAGTATGGGCGCTGGAAACACCATATATTTT	CASSMGAGNTIYF
.	TRBJ2-7	.	TRBV2	TGTGCCAGCAGTGAAGCAGGGGGCTCCTACGAGCAGTACTTC	CASSEAGGSYEQYF
TRBD1	TRBJ1-1	.	TRBV6-1	TGTGCCAGCAGTGAAGCGGGACAGGAGGCTGAAGCTTTCTTT	CASSEAGQEAEAFF
TRBD1	TRBJ1-1	.	TRBV3-1/TRBV3-2	TGTGCCAGCAGCCGATGGGGACAGGGGGCGACGAACACTGAAGCTTTCTTT	CASSRWGQGATNTEAFF
TRBD2	TRBJ2-5	once	TRBV7-2	TGTGCCAGCAGTTTGAGTAGCGGGAGCCCCCGTATTGGGTACTTC	CASSLSSGSPRIGYF
TRBD2	TRBJ2-2	.	TRBV19	TGTGCCAGCCAGAAGGGGCTAGCGGGGGTGGGCGGGGAGCTGTTTTTT	CASQKGLAGVGGELFF
TRBD2	TRBJ2-3	.	TRBV28	TGTGCCAGCAGCGGAAGCGGGAGGGCCACAGATACGCAGTATTTT	CASSGSGRATDTQYF
TRBD1	TRBJ2-7	few	TRBV6-5	TGTGCCAGCAGTTACCTCGGACAGGGGGGCTACGAGCAGTACTTC	CASSYLGQGGYEQYF
.	TRBJ1-1	.	TRBV5-1	TGCGCCAGCAGCTTGGTTGGTCTGAACGGGAACACTGAAGCTTTCTTT	CASSLVGLNGNTEAFF
.	TRBJ1-1	.	TRBV20-1	TGCAGTGCTAGTACGGGGGCTGAAGCTTTCTTT	CSASTGAEAFF
TRBD2	TRBJ2-3	.	TRBV5-8	TGTGCCAGCAGCTTGGCCGGGACTAGCGGGGGCCTCACAGATACGCAGTATTTT	CASSLAGTSGGLTDTQYF
TRBD1	TRBJ2-7	.	TRBV7-9	TGTGCCAGCACCCCCGAGGCAGGGGGTTACGAGCAGTACTTC	CASTPEAGGYEQYF
.	TRBJ1-1	few	TRBV30	TGTGCCTGGAGTGAACAGGAGAACACTGAAGCTTTCTTT	CAWSEQENTEAFF
.	TRBJ2-5	.	TRBV3-1/TRBV3-2	TGTGCCAGCAGCCAAGCTCAGATAGGGGGAGAGACCCAGTACTTC	CASSQAQIGGETQYF
TRBD1	TRBJ2-2	.	TRBV12-3/TRBV12-4	TGTGCCAGCAGTCAACAGGGGTCCGGGGAGCTGTTTTTT	CASSQQGSGELFF
.	TRBJ1-1	.	TRBV28	TGTGCCAGCAGGTTTATGAACACTGAAGCTTTCTTT	CASRFMNTEAFF
.	TRBJ2-1	.	TRBV5-5	TGTGCCAGCAGCTTGGCGGGGGGCGGGTACAATGAGCAGTTCTTC	CASSLAGGGYNEQFF
.	TRBJ2-1	.	TRBV6-1	TGTGCCAGCAGTGAAGCAGGTCAGGGGGGCAATGAGCAGTTCTTC	CASSEAGQGGNEQFF
TRBD1	TRBJ1-6	few	TRBV10-2	TGCGCCAGCAGTGAGGGACAGGGACTGCTCCTCCACTTT	CASSEGQGLLLHF
TRBD2	TRBJ2-3	.	TRBV30	TGTGCCTGGAGGGAGCGGGGGATTAGCACAGATACGCAGTATTTT	CAWRERGISTDTQYF
.	TRBJ1-2	few	TRBV3-1/TRBV3-2	TGTGCCAGCAGCCCGGACTCCAGGAGCACGAGGGGCTACACCTTC	CASSPDSRSTRGYTF
.	TRBJ1-1	.	TRBV3-1/TRBV3-2	TGTGCCAGCAGCCAAGGGTTTGGGAGGGGAAACACTGAAGCTTTCTTT	CASSQGFGRGNTEAFF
.	TRBJ2-3	once	TRBV19	TGTGCCAGTAGTATAGAGACGGGAGTCACAGATACGCAGTATTTT	CASSIETGVTDTQYF
TRBD1	TRBJ1-4	.	TRBV12-3/TRBV12-4	TGTGCCAGCAGCAGACAGGGGCGGGAAAAACTGTTTTTT	CASSRQGREKLFF
TRBD1	TRBJ1-3	.	TRBV3-1/TRBV3-2	TGTGCCAGCAGCCCCACAGGGGGAGGTGGAAACACCATATATTTT	CASSPTGGGGNTIYF
.	TRBJ1-5	.	TRBV24-1	TGTGCCACCAGAGGACAAGATAGCAATCAGCCCCAGCATTTT	CATRGQDSNQPQHF
TRBD1	TRBJ1-4	.	TRBV9	TGTGCCAGCAGCATAAGAACCGGGACAGGGAATGAAAAACTGTTTTTT	CASSIRTGTGNEKLFF
TRBD2	TRBJ2-2	.	TRBV10-3	TGTGCCATCAGTGAGCCAGCGGGAGGGCCCGTCGGGGAGCTGTTTTTT	CAISEPAGGPVGELFF
.	TRBJ2-7	once	TRBV4-1	TGCGCCAGCAGCCAAGACAGGGGCTACGAGCAGTACTTC	CASSQDRGYEQYF
TRBD1	TRBJ2-3	.	TRBV4-1	TGCGCCAGCAGCCTCCAGGGGGAAGATACGCAGTATTTT	CASSLQGEDTQYF
TRBD1	TRBJ1-2	.	TRBV6-5	TGTGCCAGCAGTACCCCTTGGACAGGGGGAGTTAGCTACACCTTC	CASSTPWTGGVSYTF
TRBD1	TRBJ1-1	once	TRBV5-4	TGTGCCAGCAGCGGGCCGACAGGGGGGTACACTGAAGCTTTCTTT	CASSGPTGGYTEAFF
TRBD1	TRBJ1-5	.	TRBV19	TGTGCCAGTAGTCCATACAGGGGCGGCAATCAGCCCCAGCATTTT	CASSPYRGGNQPQHF
.	TRBJ2-3	.	TRBV5-5	TGTGCCAGCAGCTTGGTGTTAGCAGATACGCAGTATTTT	CASSLVLADTQYF
.	TRBJ1-1	.	TRBV19	TGTGCCAGTAGTCTGAGTGGGGGGAGGACTGAAGCTTTCTTT	CASSLSGGRTEAFF
.	TRBJ1-5	few	TRBV2	TGTGCCAGCAGTGTCGGCAATCAGCCCCAGCATTTT	CASSVGNQPQHF
TRBD2	TRBJ2-3	once	TRBV7-9	TGTGCCAGCAGCTTCAGCGGGGGGGCAGCGGATACGCAGTATTTT	CASSFSGGAADTQYF
.	TRBJ1-1	.	TRBV6-1	TGTGCCAGCAGTGACCCCGGGGTAGGGAACACTGAAGCTTTCTTT	CASSDPGVGNTEAFF
TRBD2	TRBJ2-7	few	TRBV28	TGTGCCAGCAGTACACCCGGGCGGGGGTACGAGCAGTACTTC	CASSTPGRGYEQYF
TRBD1	TRBJ1-2	.	TRBV6-1	TGTGCCAGCAGTGAAGGGGACAGGGAAAGGGTTGGCTACACCTTC	CASSEGDRERVGYTF
.	TRBJ1-1	.	TRBV12-3/TRBV12-4	TGTGCCAGCAGCCAATTCTCACAGGCTGAAGCTTTCTTT	CASSQFSQAEAFF
TRBD1	TRBJ2-7	.	TRBV3-1/TRBV3-2	TGTGCCAGCAGCCAAGGGAATCCGGGACAGGGCTACGAGCAGTACTTC	CASSQGNPGQGYEQYF
.	TRBJ2-3	many	TRBV6-5	TGTGCCTGCGAGCAGGGCGTTTCTAGCACAGATACGCAGTATTTT	CACEQGVSSTDTQYF
TRBD1	TRBJ2-1	.	TRBV5-1	TGCGCCAGCAGCTTGGGGCCTCCCGGACAGGGCCTCAATGAGCAGTTCTTC	CASSLGPPGQGLNEQFF
.	TRBJ1-6	.	TRBV7-2	TGTGCCAGCAGCCCCCTCGGTTCGGGTAATTCACCCCTCCACTTT	CASSPLGSGNSPLHF
.	TRBJ1-2	.	TRBV2	TGTGCCAGCAGTGAACACGGAACAGATTTTGATGGCTACACCTTC	CASSEHGTDFDGYTF
.	TRBJ1-1	.	TRBV4-2	TGTGCCAGCAGCCGACAGACTGCGAACACTGAAGCTTTCTTT	CASSRQTANTEAFF
TRBD1	TRBJ1-2	.	TRBV5-4	TGTGCCAGCAGCTCCGACAGGGGCGTTCGGGGCAGCTATGGCTACACCTTC	CASSSDRGVRGSYGYTF